The TCR beta chain described here comes from a study of T cell changes during pregnancy in multiple sclerosis. The CDR3 runs to 12 residues. V lost 0 bases to trimming and J lost 5 bases, with 7 bases between them. The germline V gene has CDR1 GTSNPN and CDR2 SVGIG (reference sequence). Assay: immunoSEQ multiplex PCR; the TCRdb copy retains only in-frame clones and omits some. The sample lists more than 95,000 clones; 92% were seen once. The chain employs TRBV30 and TRBJ1-1; the D is unclear. This material consisted of peripheral blood, taken after pregnancy. The receptor's source is a female donor with multiple sclerosis, enrolled in a pregnancy study. Here the CDR3 reads CAWSVQATEAFF. The CDR3 nucleotides are TGTGCCTGGAGTGTTCAGGCGACTGAAGCTTTCTTT.